Sequencing of this T cell receptor beta chain was carried out in a study of blood T cell repertoires in COVID-19 (dated by TCRdb to the early 2020s). Broadly, across the study: The collaborator samples originated in the United States, Italy and Spain and spanned the acute and convalescent phases of COVID-19. The repertoires were made available in a free public database intended to serve as a resource for research on the immune response to SARS-CoV-2. The material from the prospective study consisted of cDNA or gDNA derived from T cells, B-cell-depleted T cells, or PBMCs. The sample metadata nearly always contained a de-identified subject ID, COVID-19 status, age in years and sex. HLA class I and class II types, where available, came from metadata supplied by the sample provider rather than from assay-based typing. The dataset comprised deeply sampled blood TCRbeta repertoires from subjects exposed to, actively infected with, or recovered from COVID-19. The samples were drawn from two sources: the first 160 participants of the ongoing ImmuneRACE study, and 1,200 or so subjects contributed by 6 global collaborators.

In regard to this clone: The antigen it recognizes is unknown. No quality values exist for individual bases; no much larger clone is one base distant.

Whole blood was collected in K2EDTA tubes by collaborating institutions according to the institutions' own protocols. Collaborator samples were shipped for TCRbeta analysis as frozen whole blood, isolated PBMCs, or DNA extracted from either sample type. TCRbeta CDR3 regions were amplified from genomic DNA by means of the immunoSEQ Assay, a bias-controlled multiplex PCR. As for the authors' bioinformatics: Within the assay, amplification of reference gene primers was used to estimate how many nucleated cells each sample contained. Sequence reads were collapsed and filtered to measure the absolute abundance of every unique TCRbeta CDR3 rearrangement. For each sample, productive Simpson clonality was calculated as the square root of Simpson's diversity index over productive rearrangements. This immuneACCESS table, as held by TCRdb, lists in-frame sequences with V and J called but not all clones. Of the missing ones, under half trace to an unresolved V gene in checked studies; the others have no known cause. The DNA gave D and trimming, while V, J and clone size come from that table. The sample yields about 100,000 clones; approximately 91% were counted once. Of the sample, about 2.2% falls within the top ten clones.

V trim: 5 bases; J trim: 8 bases; unmatched bases: 4. The CDR3 spans 13 residues, from the cysteine through the phenylalanine. Only the CDR3 DNA stays, 39 bases, in frame from base 1. What the work shows at the level of the full study, not this receptor alone: How much clinical and demographic metadata was included differed by source and by participant, and the metadata was provided uncurated.

Sequencing was done on a sample of peripheral blood. Recombination linked TRBV12-3 or TRBV12-4 to TRBJ1-4, and 8 junctional nucleotides match TRBD1. The TCR comes from a man in his forties or fifties with active COVID-19. The CDR3 is CASSRGQGEKLFF. The DNA sequence reads TGTGCCAGCAGTCGCGGACAGGGCGAAAAACTGTTTTTT.